This T cell receptor (beta chain) was identified in a study of blood T cell repertoires in COVID-19. Study-wide context: COVID-19 samples from acute and convalescent phases originated in the United States, Italy and Spain. Sample material is recorded as cDNA or gDNA derived from T cells, B-cell-depleted T cells, or PBMCs.

Original methodology: How many nucleated cells were present was estimated from reference gene primer amplification. Assay used: immunoSEQ multiplex PCR; TCRdb lists only in-frame clones, some missing. V and J calls plus clone size are reproduced from that table; the DNA served to infer D and trimming. Of about 56,000 clones in the sample, 84% are singletons; the top ten hold 10% to 15%. V gave up 3 bases and J gave up 2 bases, with 7 bases separating them. Germline loops: CDR1 KGHSH, CDR2 LQKENI. The CDR3 extends over 13 amino acids. This sequence was found in a woman older than 75 with acute or convalescent COVID-19. This chain connects TRBV18 to TRBJ1-1; D unclear. Material: peripheral blood. The DNA for the CDR3 is TGTGCCAGCTCACCCCCAGGCAACACTGAAGCTTTCTTT. It specifies CASSPPGNTEAFF.